What follows describes a single TCR beta chain. The antigen it binds to is not known. One base away there is no much larger clone; base qualities are not given. This entry is derived from a study of CD8+ T cells in alopecia areata listed by TCRdb under 2018. Describing the broader study: High-throughput TCRbeta sequencing was used to examine T cell clonal expansion in alopecia areata in both the C3H/HeJ mouse model and human patients. Scalp clonality was compared among normal scalp (n=4), patchy alopecia areata scalp (n=8), and alopecia totalis/universalis scalp (n=8). Human TCRbeta sequencing covered scalp tissue and sorted CD4+ and CD8+ peripheral blood T cells from patchy and totalis/universalis alopecia areata patients and healthy controls. TCRbeta CDR3 regions were amplified by immunoSEQ multiplex PCR using 35 Vbeta forward and 13 Jbeta reverse primers. RNA was obtained with the PAXgene miRNA kit for fixed scalp, the miRNeasy kit for PBMCs, and the RNeasy kit for mouse skin.

The library was obtained by the immunoSEQ multiplex PCR assay. For TCR sequencing, RNA was extracted from every sample and reverse transcribed into cDNA to serve as template. First-strand cDNA was synthesized with SuperScript III using a 2:1 mix of oligo-dT and random hexamers. A synthetic immune receptor repertoire was used to gauge amplification bias, and whatever bias remained was removed computationally. On the authors' methods: Raw reads were preprocessed to remove errors, and CDR3 was defined by IMGT conventions from the conserved cysteine to phenylalanine. Clonality was computed as 1 minus the Shannon entropy, with the entropy normalized by log2 of the number of productive unique TCRs. CD4 or CD8 identity of scalp clones was inferred by cross-referencing scalp TCRbeta sequences with sorted blood CD4 and CD8 repertoires. The clones in this table, taken by TCRdb from immuneACCESS, are in-frame only. Not every clone is retained; where verified, under half of the shortfall comes from an unresolved V gene, and the cause of the rest is unknown. That table furnishes V, J and clone size, whereas the DNA furnished D and trimming. This sample lists some 110,000 clones; roughly 66% were detected once. Around 3% of the sample is held by the ten biggest clonotypes.

On the study overall, not on this receptor specifically: TCR sequences shared between patients were less clear than in mice, possibly partly because of HLA diversity in the patient population. Lesional scalp, especially in alopecia totalis/universalis, showed higher clonality and more expanded CD8+ clones than normal scalp, suggesting antigenic drive. Unlike mouse skin, where gammadelta T cells dominate, normal human skin contains resident alphabeta T cells that get sequenced too, which complicates analysis of the scalp TCR repertoire.

From a lookup of the germline V gene, CDR1 and CDR2 are SGHRS and YFSETQ. The germline V and J ends show losses of 0 bases and 3 bases respectively, and no gene match explains 4 bases of the junction. From the cysteine through the phenylalanine, the CDR3 covers 15 amino acids. Left in the record is the CDR3 DNA by itself, 45 bases read in frame from the first base. After PBMCs were isolated by density centrifugation and stained for CD3, CD4 and CD8, a FACSAria was used to sort CD4+ and CD8+ T cells. Scalp biopsies and blood samples were obtained from unaffected controls. The sample was CD4+ T cells sorted from blood. The source of this sequence is a human donor in good health. The V and J segments used are TRBV5-1 and TRBJ2-7; a stretch of 9 junction bases matches TRBD2. The CDR3 reads as follows: CASSLGGSGGYEQYF. The DNA sequence follows: TGCGCCAGCAGCTTGGGCGGTAGCGGGGGCTACGAGCAGTACTTC.